The entry below gives a single T cell receptor (beta chain) sequence along with its context. The specificity of this receptor is unknown. Nothing much larger sits one base from this clone, and base qualities are not available. These data belong to a study of T cells in Graves' hyperthyroidism and ophthalmopathy (dated by TCRdb to between 2019 and 2020). Notes on the research overall: To identify TCR V-J signatures that set the groups apart, the researchers used a discovery cohort of about a hundred patients, made up of 40 to 45 with Graves' ophthalmopathy and some 55 with stable Graves' hyperthyroidism. Whether ophthalmopathy could be predicted prospectively was tested in an independent validation cohort made up of roughly 19 hyperthyroidism patients plus 17 patients who later progressed to ophthalmopathy. The 90 to 100 discovery patients were randomly divided into training and test sets at a 7:3 ratio. In addition, the study compared T-cell repertoires in thyroid tissue and in blood from five to seven Graves' hyperthyroidism patients. After blood sampling, hyperthyroidism patients were treated with methimazole at a starting dose of 30 mg daily, and ophthalmopathy patients were treated with high-dose intravenous methylprednisolone. According to the paper, TCR Vbeta CDR3 sequencing was carried out on over 130 peripheral blood samples, which came from over 40 ophthalmopathy, 75 to 80 hyperthyroidism and roughly 17 progressor patients. Results and caveats for the whole study, not just this receptor: A 13 V-J signature model separated ophthalmopathy from stable hyperthyroidism, with around 88% sensitivity and 81.08% specificity in cross-validation and 80%/75% in testing. Blood samples also contained most of the expanded thyroid clonotypes (frequency above 0.001), which suggests that blood repertoires may reflect thyroid immune responses. Sample size was not statistically predetermined, and investigators were not blinded to group allocation. In validation, the model predicted progression to ophthalmopathy a median of around 6.5 months before onset, with about 67% sensitivity and more than 72% specificity.

From the cysteine up to the phenylalanine, the CDR3 has a length of 16 residues. Only CDR3 DNA is held: 48 bases, read in frame from base 1. V and J are truncated by 1 base and 8 bases respectively, leaving an intervening sequence of 21 bases. CDR1 and CDR2, per the germline V gene, are SQVTM and ANQGSEA. Exclusion was applied to patients with uncontrolled infections, other autoimmune diseases, pregnancy or lactation. Diagnoses relied on clinical symptoms, serum thyroxine and TRAb, thyroid ultrasound and orbital computed tomography. Total RNA was extracted with Trizol reagent, and quality was checked on an Agilent 2100 Bioanalyzer. The TCR beta CDR3 regions were amplified from the RNA transcripts. The first round of RT-PCR for the TCR CDR3 was performed with the HTBI primer set and the Qiagen OneStep RT-PCR kit. Libraries were constructed in a second round of multiplex PCR, after which size selection and purification were performed. Libraries were sequenced paired-end with 100 bp reads on an Illumina HiSeq2000. On the authors' methods: SOAPnuke was used to process the raw data, removing reads that contained adapters or uncalled bases, had a mean Phred below 15, or lacked an exact match to the constant primer or identifier. COPE v1.2.5 was used to merge the high-quality paired reads, and each unique nucleotide sequence was defined as a clonotype. Clonotypes were aligned to IMGT TRBV, TRBD and TRBJ reference segments using MiTCR v1.1. Analysis was restricted to V-J combinations with a frequency above 0.0001, which covered roughly 99% of repertoires. The TCS score was defined as the ratio of F50 (clonal expansion) to E x V (chaos), calculated using BLOSUM62-based TCRdist between CDR3 peptides within each V-J. Welch's t-statistics and random forest reduced roughly 500 V-J features to 13, which were used in a naive Bayes classifier (R e1071). Thyroid-blood repertoire similarity was quantified with the Morisita-Horn index. Through fastp at Q25 and MiXCR, TCRdb rebuilt clones from the public reads, retaining in-frame beta chains. Under each unique CDR3 protein, matching rows form one entry showing the most common genes and DNA. Here the V and J calls rest on TCRdb's processing, not on the authors' analysis. Here the sample has hundreds of thousands of distinct CDR3 sequences; 40% to 55% occur a single time. About 7.2% of the sample rests with the top ten.

Sequencing was carried out using peripheral blood or thyroid tissue (not recorded which). The rearranged segments are TRBV29-1 and TRBJ1-3; the D region possibly corresponds to TRBD1 (6 bases align). This TCR was sampled from an adult man with Graves' disease, either hyperthyroidism or ophthalmopathy (not recorded which). The DNA sequence follows: TGCAGCGTTGAAGGGCAGGGGCTTAACTATGGCTACACCATATATTTT. Its coded protein is CSVEGQGLNYGYTIYF.